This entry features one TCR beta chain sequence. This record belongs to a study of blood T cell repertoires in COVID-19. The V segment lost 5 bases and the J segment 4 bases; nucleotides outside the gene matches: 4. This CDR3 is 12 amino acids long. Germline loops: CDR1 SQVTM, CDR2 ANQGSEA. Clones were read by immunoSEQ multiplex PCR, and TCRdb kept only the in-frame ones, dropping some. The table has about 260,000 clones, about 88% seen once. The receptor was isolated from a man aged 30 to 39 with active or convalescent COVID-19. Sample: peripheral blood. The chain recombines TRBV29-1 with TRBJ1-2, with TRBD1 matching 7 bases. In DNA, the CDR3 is TGCAGCGTTTCTGGGACAGTCTATGGCTACACCTTC. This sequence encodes CSVSGTVYGYTF.